The 7 T cell receptor beta chains in this list originate from one sample, sequenced in a study of control samples from healthy donors and cancer patients (dated by TCRdb to 2020 to 2021). The library was obtained by the immunoSEQ multiplex PCR assay. The table comes from immuneACCESS by way of TCRdb, which keeps in-frame sequences with V and J called. Part of the clones is missing from these tables; in studies checked, under half for an unresolved V gene and the rest for unknown reasons. This sample gives about 150,000 clones in total; about 90% of them show up just once. The top ten clonotypes cover approximately 3.2% of the sample. Sequenced: blood. Every receptor here comes from a young man in good health.

The chain is built from TRBV27 and TRBJ1-6; D remains unclear. CDR3 length equals 12 residues. V was cut by 5 bases and J by 6 bases, with 5 bases left in between. Germline V lookup: CDR1 MNHEY, CDR2 SMNVEV (reference sequence). In DNA, the CDR3 is TGTGCCAGCAGTGGCGGTAATTCACCCCTCCACTTT. Encoded protein: CASSGGNSPLHF.

The chain couples TRBV2 to TRBJ2-1, with D possibly matching TRBD1 (6 bases). The V end was cut by 6 bases, the J end by 8 bases, with 20 bases between. This CDR3 region has 15 residues. Germline V gene data show CDR1 as SNHLY and CDR2 as FYNNEI. CDR3 in amino acids: CASRTGHRTLDEQFF. CDR3 DNA sequence: TGTGCCAGCAGGACGGGACACCGAACCCTGGATGAGCAGTTCTTC.

This chain uses TRBV19 with TRBJ1-6; D perhaps matches TRBD1 (6 bases). Germline assignment: CDR1 LNHDA and CDR2 SQIVND (reference sequence). The V and J ends lost 8 bases and 5 bases respectively, with 10 bases between them. The CDR3 contains 13 residues. For the CDR3, the DNA is TGTGCCAGTCGGACAGAAGATAATTCACCCCTCCACTTT. Translating it yields CASRTEDNSPLHF.

The chain combines TRBV6-1 with TRBJ2-3; the D gene is possibly TRBD2 (6 bases). V dropped 3 bases and J dropped 2 bases, with 12 bases sitting between them. Germline V CDR1 and CDR2: MNHNS, SASEGT. This CDR3 has 15 amino acids. CDR3 DNA sequence: TGTGCCAGCAGTGAGGTAGCGGATCCCACAGATACGCAGTATTTT. Translated: CASSEVADPTDTQYF.

The chain recombines TRBV28 with TRBJ2-3; tentatively, D is TRBD2 (6 bases). V was clipped by 3 bases and J by 2 bases, with 21 bases between them. This CDR3 region has 18 residues. In germline, CDR1 is MDHEN, CDR2 SYDVKM. Here the CDR3 reads CASSFLPMTRGYTDTQYF. DNA of the CDR3: TGTGCCAGCAGTTTCTTACCCATGACTAGGGGCTACACAGATACGCAGTATTTT.

V gene TRBV3-1 (or the pseudogene TRBV3-2) combines with J gene TRBJ2-4, with D possibly matching TRBD2 (7 bases). Germline V CDR1 and CDR2: LGHDT, YNNKEL (reference sequence). V shed 3 bases and J shed 0 bases, with 12 bases lying between them. The CDR3 has 16 amino acids. CDR3 protein: CASSQGGPRAKNIQYF. CDR3 DNA: TGTGCCAGCAGCCAGGGGGGGCCTCGAGCCAAAAACATTCAGTACTTC.

The chain recombines TRBV4-1 with TRBJ1-6, with a possible D match to TRBD1 (6 bases). This CDR3 is built from 15 residues. From germline, CDR1 is MGHRA and CDR2 YSYEKL. V lost 0 bases to trimming and J lost 8 bases, with 11 bases between them. The CDR3 here is CASSQDGGRDSPLHF. The DNA for the CDR3 is TGCGCCAGCAGCCAAGATGGGGGCAGAGATTCACCCCTCCACTTT.